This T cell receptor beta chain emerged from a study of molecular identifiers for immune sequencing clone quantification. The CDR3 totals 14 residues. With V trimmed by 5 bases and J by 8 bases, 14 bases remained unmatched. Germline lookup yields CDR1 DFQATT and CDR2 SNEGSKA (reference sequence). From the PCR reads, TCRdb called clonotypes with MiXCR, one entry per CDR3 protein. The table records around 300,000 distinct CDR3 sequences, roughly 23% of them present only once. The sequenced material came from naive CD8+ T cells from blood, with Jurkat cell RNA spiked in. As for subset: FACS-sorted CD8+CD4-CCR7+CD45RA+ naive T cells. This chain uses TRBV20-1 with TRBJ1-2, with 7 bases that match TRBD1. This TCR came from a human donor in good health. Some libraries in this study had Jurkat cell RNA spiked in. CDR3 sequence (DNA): TGCAGTGCTCCCCAAACCACAGGGGAAGGCGGCTACACCTTC. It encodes CSAPQTTGEGGYTF.